This T cell receptor beta chain was profiled in a study of T cells in Graves' hyperthyroidism and ophthalmopathy. Per germline, CDR1 SEHNR and CDR2 FQNEAQ (reference sequence). From its first to its last residue, the CDR3 has 14 amino acids. RNA transcripts served as the template for amplifying TCR beta CDR3 regions. The TCR CDR3 was amplified in a first-round RT-PCR using the HTBI primer set. Using its own MiXCR run on the multiplex PCR reads, TCRdb lists one record per CDR3 protein. The data hold 550,000 to 700,000 distinct CDR3 sequences, with around 45% observed a single time. Study-wide results and caveats: Before onset, by a median of around 6.4 months, the model predicted ophthalmopathy. Separation of ophthalmopathy from stable hyperthyroidism was achieved by a 13 V-J model.

Points on this clonotype: The antigen is unknown. This CDR3 fails to terminate in the conserved phenylalanine or tryptophan, so it likely reflects a read error. The DNA is omitted, as the CDR3 cannot be located on it reliably, and the CDR3 follows TCRdb's listing.

The specimen sequenced was peripheral blood or thyroid tissue (not recorded which). The source is an adult woman with Graves' disease, either hyperthyroidism or ophthalmopathy (not recorded which). The rearrangement uses TRBV7-9 and TRBJ1-1. This CDR3 reads CASSTKTVNTEASL.